This is a list of T cell receptor beta chains from one sample in a study of tumor-infiltrating lymphocytes in primary liver carcinoma. TCRdb reprocessed the multiplex PCR reads with MiXCR, giving one entry per CDR3 protein. The top ten hold about a sixth of the sample, which has about 190,000 distinct CDR3 sequences, 85% seen once. Sequencing was done on a sample of tumor tissue from primary liver carcinoma. The receptors here all came from a man aged 40-49 years with primary liver carcinoma and hepatitis B virus infection. The CDR3 runs from the conserved cysteine through the conserved F or W. A D gene is named only where the DNA matches it firmly. Clone size is shown for a subset of rows, as once, few, many or a class of expanded clone.

CDR3	DNA	length	J	size	V	D
CSSSFGLAGTYNKQFF	TGCTCCAGCAGCTTCGGACTAGCGGGGACCTACAATAAGCAGTTCTTC	16	TRBJ2-1	once	TRBV5-1	TRBD2
CASSLNLQGRGYNEQFF	TGTGCCAGCAGCTTGAACCTACAGGGGCGGGGATACAATGAGCAGTTCTTC	17	TRBJ2-1	once	TRBV5-6	-
CASIHAGGQGNHEQFF	TGTGCCAGCATCCACGCTGGGGGACAGGGGAACCATGAGCAGTTCTTC	16	TRBJ2-1	-	TRBV4-2	TRBD1
CSVSGMAQRNTHYF	TGCAGCGTTTCCGGGATGGCCCAAAGAAATACGCATTATTTT	14	TRBJ2-3	-	TRBV29-1	-
CASSLNRAYEEYF	TGTGCCAGCAGCTTAAATCGGGCTTACGAGGAGTACTTC	13	TRBJ2-7	-	TRBV7-9	-
CASSQDNGQSLLNTGELFF	TGTGCCAGCAGCCAAGATAATGGACAGTCCCTTCTGAACACCGGGGAGCTGTTTTTT	19	TRBJ2-2	many	TRBV4-2	-
CSTPGQGGRDTQYF	TGCAGCACACCGGGACAGGGAGGCAGAGATACGCAGTATTTT	14	TRBJ2-3	-	TRBV29-1	TRBD1
CASSLGLAGDYEQNF	TGTGCCAGCAGCTTGGGACTAGCGGGAGACTACGAGCAAAACTTC	15	TRBJ2-7	-	TRBV5-6	TRBD2
CAPYAEPANYGYTF	TGTGCCCCCTATGCGGAGCCAGCTAACTACGGCTACACCTTC	14	TRBJ1-2	-	TRBV6-6	-
CASSLELSDYTF	TGTGCCAGCAGCTTAGAGCTCAGCGACTACACCTTC	12	TRBJ1-2	-	TRBV11-1	-
CRATDGGLVGEQFF	TGCAGGGCCACGGATGGCGGCCTGGTAGGAGAACAGTTCTTC	14	TRBJ2-1	-	TRBV29-1	-
CATSAAGTADTPYF	TGTGCAACCAGTGCGGCAGGTACGGCAGATACGCCGTATTTT	14	TRBJ2-3	-	TRBV24-1	-
CASSYYAGSLNIEAFF	TGTGCCAGCAGTTACTATGCAGGGTCCTTGAACATTGAAGCTTTCTTT	16	TRBJ1-1	once	TRBV6-5	-
CASNLDPGENTEAFF	TGCGCCAGCAACTTGGATCCAGGGGAGAATACTGAAGCTTTCTTT	15	TRBJ1-1	-	TRBV5-1	-
CASSYAQRAFIGELFF	TGTGCCAGCAGCTATGCGCAAAGGGCCTTTATCGGGGAGCTGTTTTTT	16	TRBJ2-2	many	TRBV7-9	-
CANRQGLAGGWSYDQYF	TGTGCCAACAGACAAGGACTAGCGGGAGGGTGGTCTTACGATCAGTACTTC	17	TRBJ2-7	-	TRBV11-2	TRBD2
CDSSSWDGGRNTPLHF	TGCGACAGCAGCTCCTGGGACGGGGGAAGGAATACACCCCTCCACTTT	16	TRBJ1-6	-	TRBV4-3	-
CASSARQVRFSWANVLTF	TGTGCCAGCAGTGCCAGACAAGTGCGGTTCTCTTGGGCCAACGTCCTGACTTTC	18	TRBJ2-6	-	TRBV6-1	-
CRVEFSGGGTQYF	TGCAGGGTTGAGTTTTCAGGGGGCGGGACCCAGTACTTC	13	TRBJ2-5	-	TRBV29-1	TRBD1
CASQTTGLKTEAFF	TGTGCCAGCCAAACCACAGGGTTGAAGACTGAGGCTTTCTTT	14	TRBJ1-1	once	TRBV6-6	-
CASSQPGRVVQFF	TGTGCCAGCAGCCAACCGGGACGAGTAGTGCAGTTCTTC	13	TRBJ2-1	-	TRBV4-2	-
CSWGTSGFNKQFF	TGCAGCTGGGGGACTAGCGGGTTCAATAAACAGTTCTTC	13	TRBJ2-1	-	TRBV29-1	TRBD2
CVSSPGPVGLDEQYF	TGTGTCAGCAGCCCAGGCCCAGTAGGTCTTGACGAGCAGTACTTC	15	TRBJ2-7	-	TRBV4-2	-
CASSADRDFYGYIF	TGTGCCAGCAGCGCCGACAGGGACTTCTATGGCTACATCTTT	14	TRBJ1-2	once	TRBV6-6	TRBD1
CPSSLRCTGENKQYF	TGTCCCAGCAGCTTACGATGCACGGGGGAAAACAAGCAGTACTTC	15	TRBJ2-7	-	TRBV11-2	-
CSGLQGFNEQFF	TGCAGTGGACTACAGGGTTTCAATGAGCAGTTCTTC	12	TRBJ2-1	few	TRBV29-1	-
CASSWDSGANVLTF	TGTGCCAGCAGTTGGGATTCTGGGGCCAACGTCCTGACTTTC	14	TRBJ2-6	-	TRBV11-1	-
CSVKAEGFEQYF	TGTAGCGTTAAGGCTGAGGGCTTCGAGCAGTACTTC	12	TRBJ2-7	-	TRBV29-1	-
CASTTSAVADNIQYF	TGTGCCAGCACCACTTCGGCAGTAGCCGATAACATTCAGTACTTC	15	TRBJ2-4	-	TRBV11-2	-
CASSHVVPEDKQYF	TGTGCCAGCAGCCATGTTGTCCCCGAGGACAAGCAGTACTTC	14	TRBJ2-7	-	TRBV4-2	-
CASSRELDSNQPQHF	TGTGCCAGTAGTAGAGAGTTAGATAGCAATCAGCCCCAGCATTTT	15	TRBJ1-5	-	TRBV12-3/TRBV12-4	-
CASMFASPGEQYF	TGTGCCAGCATGTTCGCCTCACCAGGCGAGCAGTACTTC	13	TRBJ2-7	-	TRBV5-4	-
CASSLGNRASFYNEQLF	TGTGCCAGTAGCTTAGGTAACAGGGCGAGCTTCTACAATGAGCAGCTCTTC	17	TRBJ2-1	-	TRBV11-2	-
CASSQVATEGGNTIYF	TGCGCCAGCAGCCAAGTCGCGACAGAGGGTGGAAACACCATATATTTT	16	TRBJ1-3	-	TRBV4-3	-
CSARVGGSGANVLTF	TGCAGTGCTAGAGTGGGGGGCTCTGGGGCCAACGTCCTGACTTTC	15	TRBJ2-6	-	TRBV20-1	-